Presented here are 10 T cell receptor beta chains from one specimen sequenced in a study of OX40 agonist ivuxolimab in advanced cancers. The repertoire was sequenced with immunoSEQ multiplex PCR; TCRdb's copy has only in-frame clones and lacks some. The sample holds tens of thousands of clones, roughly nine tenths seen once. Material: CD4+ or CD8+ T cells sorted from blood, obtained in a trial of the OX40 agonist ivuxolimab. These TCRs come from an adult with an advanced solid tumor such as melanoma, head and neck, liver or kidney cancer.

The gene calls are TRBV27 and TRBJ1-5; D is unclear. Germline V gene sequence: CDR1 MNHEY, CDR2 SMNVEV (reference sequence). The CDR3 consists of 14 residues. V lost 6 bases and J 2 bases, leaving 11 bases between the germline ends. The CDR3 loop reads CASREVGGNQPQHF. CDR3 bases: TGTGCCAGCAGGGAGGTCGGGGGCAATCAGCCCCAGCATTTT.

CDR3 nucleotides: TGTGCCAGCAGTTACGAACAGGGGCGGTACGAGCAGTACTTC. Protein: CASSYEQGRYEQYF. V and J are TRBV6-5 and TRBJ2-5, with 7 bases lining up with TRBD1. Near its end, the DNA agrees better with TRBJ2-7, so the J call may be wrong. Germline CDR1 is MNHEY and CDR2 is SVGAGI. The CDR3 has 14 amino acids.

Comment on this clone: The sample carries other DNA sequences with the same CDR3. V is TRBV19 and J is TRBJ2-1, with D maybe TRBD2 (6 bases). CDR3 length equals 14 residues. Germline V lookup: CDR1 LNHDA, CDR2 SQIVND (reference sequence). The germline V and J ends were trimmed by 1 base and 4 bases, with 8 bases remaining between them. This CDR3 is CASSIAGTYNEQFF. In DNA form, the CDR3 reads TGTGCCAGTAGTATAGCGGGGACTTACAATGAGCAGTTCTTC.

J is TRBJ2-1 and V is TRBV5-4; D may be TRBD1 or TRBD2 (5 bases each). There are 11 residues in the CDR3. Germline V gene data show CDR1 as SGHNT and CDR2 as YYREEE (reference sequence). The ends were cut back, 4 bases at V and 9 bases at J, with 8 bases in the middle. This CDR3 is CASSLGVEQFF. The CDR3 DNA reads TGTGCCAGCAGCCTGGGGGTTGAGCAGTTCTTC.

The chain is built from TRBV27 and TRBJ1-6; perhaps TRBD1 as D (6 bases). The CDR3 extends over 15 amino acids. V lost 7 bases to trimming and J lost 5 bases, with 15 bases between them. Germline CDR1 and CDR2: MNHEY and SMNVEV (reference sequence). The CDR3 protein is CASTPRQAHNSPLHF. CDR3 in DNA: TGTGCCAGCACCCCCCGACAGGCACATAATTCACCCCTCCACTTT.

The chain links TRBV10-1 to TRBJ2-3, with unresolved D. This CDR3 is 15 amino acids long. V was cut by 3 bases and J by 4 bases, with 14 bases left in between. The germline CDR1 and CDR2 sequences are WNHNN and SYGVQD (reference sequence). In DNA form, the CDR3 reads TGCGCCAGCAGTGAAGAAGCGTCTTTGGCAGATACGCAGTATTTT. It codes for CASSEEASLADTQYF.

The chain links TRBV27 to TRBJ2-7; D is perhaps TRBD1 (6 bases). Trimming stripped 5 bases from V and 6 bases from J, with 11 bases between. This CDR3 spans 12 amino acids. The germline CDR1 and CDR2 sequences are MNHEY and SMNVEV (reference sequence). The CDR3 DNA is TGTGCCAGCAGTGATGGGACACTCGAGCAGTACTTC. Encoded protein: CASSDGTLEQYF.

The V gene is TRBV29-1, the J gene TRBJ2-7, with D perhaps TRBD1 or TRBD2 (6 bases each). The CDR3 is made up of 12 amino acids. The V and J ends lost 5 bases and 1 base respectively, with 9 bases between them. Germline-derived CDR1 and CDR2 are SQVTM and ANQGSEA. CDR3 nucleotides: TGCAGCGTTAGGAGGGGGTCCTACGAGCAGTACTTC. Translated: CSVRRGSYEQYF.

V usage is TRBV5-1 and J usage is TRBJ1-2, with a possible D match to TRBD1 (5 bases). Trimming pared 6 bases from V and 4 bases from J, leaving 13 bases between. Germline values: CDR1 SGHRS, CDR2 YFSETQ. This CDR3 comprises 13 residues. CDR3 sequence (DNA): TGCGCCAGCACCCTCAGGGTTGGCTATGGCTACACCTTC. This sequence encodes CASTLRVGYGYTF.

This clone was picked up one time. The chain recombines TRBV4-1 with TRBJ1-3; TRBD1 is a possible D gene (5 bases). V was cut by 1 base and J by 2 bases, with 9 bases left in between. Germline CDR1 is MGHRA and CDR2 is YSYEKL. The CDR3 is 15 residues long. The CDR3, as DNA: TGCGCCAGCAGCCAAGGGCCGGGGGCTGGAAACACCATATATTTT. This gives the protein CASSQGPGAGNTIYF.